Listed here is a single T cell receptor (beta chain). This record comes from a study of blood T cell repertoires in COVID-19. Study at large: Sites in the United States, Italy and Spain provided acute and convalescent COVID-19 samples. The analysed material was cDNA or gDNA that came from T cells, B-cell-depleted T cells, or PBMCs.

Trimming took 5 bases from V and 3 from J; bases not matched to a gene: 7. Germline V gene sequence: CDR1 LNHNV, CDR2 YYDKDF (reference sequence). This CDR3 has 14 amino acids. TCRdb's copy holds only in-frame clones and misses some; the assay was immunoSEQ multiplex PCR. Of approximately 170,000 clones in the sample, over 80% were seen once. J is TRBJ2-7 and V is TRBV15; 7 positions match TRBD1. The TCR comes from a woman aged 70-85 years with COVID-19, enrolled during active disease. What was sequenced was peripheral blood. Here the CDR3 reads CATSSTGDGYEQYF. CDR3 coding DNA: TGTGCCACCAGCTCTACAGGGGATGGCTACGAGCAGTACTTC.